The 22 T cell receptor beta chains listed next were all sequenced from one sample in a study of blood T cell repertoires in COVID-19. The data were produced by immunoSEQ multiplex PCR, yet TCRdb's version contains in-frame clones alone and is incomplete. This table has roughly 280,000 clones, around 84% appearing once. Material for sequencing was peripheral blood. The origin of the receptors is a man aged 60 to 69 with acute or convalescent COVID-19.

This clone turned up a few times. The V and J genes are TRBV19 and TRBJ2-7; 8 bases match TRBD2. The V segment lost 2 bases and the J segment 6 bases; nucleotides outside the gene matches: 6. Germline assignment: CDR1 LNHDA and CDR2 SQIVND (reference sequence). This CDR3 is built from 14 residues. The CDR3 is CASSIREGPSEQYF. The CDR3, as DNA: TGTGCCAGTAGTATACGGGAGGGCCCCAGCGAGCAGTACTTC. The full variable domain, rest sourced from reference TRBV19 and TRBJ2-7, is DGGITQSPKYLFRKEGQNVTLSCEQNLNHDAMYWYRQDPGQGLRLIYYSQIVNDFQKGDIAEGYSVSREKKESFPLTVTSAQKNPTAFYLCASSIREGPSEQYFGPGTRLTVT.

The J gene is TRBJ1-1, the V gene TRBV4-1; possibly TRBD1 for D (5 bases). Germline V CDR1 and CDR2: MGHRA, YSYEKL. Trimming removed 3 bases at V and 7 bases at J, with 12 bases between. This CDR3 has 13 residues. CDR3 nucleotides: TGCGCCAGCAGCCAGGCAGGGCCATATGAAGCTTTCTTT. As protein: CASSQAGPYEAFF.

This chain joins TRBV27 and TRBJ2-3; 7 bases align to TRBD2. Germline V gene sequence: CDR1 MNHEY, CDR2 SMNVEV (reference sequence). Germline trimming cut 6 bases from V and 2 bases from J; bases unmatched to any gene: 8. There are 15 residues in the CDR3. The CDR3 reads CASRRTSPFTDTQYF. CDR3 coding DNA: TGTGCCAGCAGAAGGACTAGTCCATTCACAGATACGCAGTATTTT.

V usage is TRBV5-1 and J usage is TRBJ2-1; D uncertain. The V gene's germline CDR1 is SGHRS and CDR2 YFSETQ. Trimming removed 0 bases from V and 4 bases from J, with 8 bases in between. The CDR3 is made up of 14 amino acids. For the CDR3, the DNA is TGCGCCAGCAGCTTGGATCATAGATACAATGAGCAGTTCTTC. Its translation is CASSLDHRYNEQFF.

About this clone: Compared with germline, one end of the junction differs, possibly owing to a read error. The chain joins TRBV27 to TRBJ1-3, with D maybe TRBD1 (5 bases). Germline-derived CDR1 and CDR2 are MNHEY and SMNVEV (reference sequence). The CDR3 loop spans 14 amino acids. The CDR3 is CASNLAGLGNTIYF. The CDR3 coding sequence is TGTGCCAGCAATTTAGCAGGGCTCGGAAACACCATATATTTT.

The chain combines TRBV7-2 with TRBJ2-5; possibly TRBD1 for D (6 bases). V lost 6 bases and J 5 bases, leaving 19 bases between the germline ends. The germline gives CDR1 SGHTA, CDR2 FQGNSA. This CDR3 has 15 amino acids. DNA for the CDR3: TGTGCCAGCAGGTCTCAAGGGGGTAGCTGGGAGACCCAGTACTTC. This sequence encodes CASRSQGGSWETQYF. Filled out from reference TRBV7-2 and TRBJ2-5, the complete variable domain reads GAGVSQSPSNKVTEKGKDVELRCDPISGHTALYWYRQSLGQGLEFLIYFQGNSAPDKSGLPSDRFSAERTGGSVSTLTIQRTQQEDSAVYLCASRSQGGSWETQYFGPGTRLLVL.

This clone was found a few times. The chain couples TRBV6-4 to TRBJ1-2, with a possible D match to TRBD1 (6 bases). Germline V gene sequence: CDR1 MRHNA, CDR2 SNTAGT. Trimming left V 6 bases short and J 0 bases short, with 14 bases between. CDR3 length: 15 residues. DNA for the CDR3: TGTGCCAGCAGCCCCGACAGGCTTGCTAACTATGGCTACACCTTC. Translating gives CASSPDRLANYGYTF.

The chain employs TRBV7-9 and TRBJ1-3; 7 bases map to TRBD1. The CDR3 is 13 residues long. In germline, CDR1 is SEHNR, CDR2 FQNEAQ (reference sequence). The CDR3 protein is CAGGQSSGNTIYF. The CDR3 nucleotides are TGTGCTGGGGGACAGAGCTCTGGAAACACCATATATTTT.

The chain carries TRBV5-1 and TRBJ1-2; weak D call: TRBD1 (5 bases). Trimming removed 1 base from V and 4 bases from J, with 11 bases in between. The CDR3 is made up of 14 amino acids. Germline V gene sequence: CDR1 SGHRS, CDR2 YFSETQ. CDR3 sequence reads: CASSLNGASYGYTF. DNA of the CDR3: TGCGCCAGCAGCTTGAATGGGGCGAGCTATGGCTACACCTTC.

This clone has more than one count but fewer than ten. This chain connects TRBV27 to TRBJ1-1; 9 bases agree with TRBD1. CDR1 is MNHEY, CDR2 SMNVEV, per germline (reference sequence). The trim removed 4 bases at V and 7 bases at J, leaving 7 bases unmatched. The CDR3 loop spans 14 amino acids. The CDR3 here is CASSSGQGQGEAFF. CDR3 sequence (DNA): TGTGCCAGCAGTTCGGGACAGGGCCAGGGTGAAGCTTTCTTT.

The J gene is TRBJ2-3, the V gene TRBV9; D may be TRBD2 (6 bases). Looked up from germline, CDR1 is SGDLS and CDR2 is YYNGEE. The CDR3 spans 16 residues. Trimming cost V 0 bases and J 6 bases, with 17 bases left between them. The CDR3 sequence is CASSVDGGGMGDTQYF. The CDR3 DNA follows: TGTGCCAGCAGCGTAGATGGCGGCGGGATGGGGGATACGCAGTATTTT.

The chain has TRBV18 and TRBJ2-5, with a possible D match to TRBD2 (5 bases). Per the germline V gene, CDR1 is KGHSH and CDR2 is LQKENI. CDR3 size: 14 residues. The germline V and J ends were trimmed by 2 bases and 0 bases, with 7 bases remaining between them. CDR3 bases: TGTGCCAGCTCACCAAGGAGGTACCAAGAGACCCAGTACTTC. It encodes CASSPRRYQETQYF.

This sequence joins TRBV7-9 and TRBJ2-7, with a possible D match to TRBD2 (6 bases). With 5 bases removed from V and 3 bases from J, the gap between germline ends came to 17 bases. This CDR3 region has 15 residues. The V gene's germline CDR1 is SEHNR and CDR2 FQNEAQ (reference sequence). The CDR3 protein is CASSGLRAGNYEQYF. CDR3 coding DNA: TGTGCCAGCAGCGGACTACGGGCAGGGAACTACGAGCAGTACTTC. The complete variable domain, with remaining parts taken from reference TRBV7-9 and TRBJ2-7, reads DTGVSQNPRHKITKRGQNVTFRCDPISEHNRLYWYRQTLGQGPEFLTYFQNEAQLEKSRLLSDRFSAERPKGSFSTLEIQRTEQGDSAMYLCASSGLRAGNYEQYFGPGTRLTVT.

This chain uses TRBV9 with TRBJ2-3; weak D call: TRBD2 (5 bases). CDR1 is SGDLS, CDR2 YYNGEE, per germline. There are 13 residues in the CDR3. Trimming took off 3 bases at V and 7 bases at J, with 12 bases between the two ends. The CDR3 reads CASSENGGNTQYF. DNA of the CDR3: TGTGCCAGCAGCGAGAATGGAGGCAATACGCAGTATTTT.

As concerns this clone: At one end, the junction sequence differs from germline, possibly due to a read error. The CDR3 is CSARVGQGVNF. The CDR3 DNA reads TGCAGTGCTAGAGTTGGGCAGGGCGTTAACTTC. This chain joins TRBV20-1 and TRBJ2-5; weak D call: TRBD1 (5 bases). The CDR3 spans 11 residues. The V gene's germline CDR1 is DFQATT and CDR2 SNEGSKA (reference sequence).

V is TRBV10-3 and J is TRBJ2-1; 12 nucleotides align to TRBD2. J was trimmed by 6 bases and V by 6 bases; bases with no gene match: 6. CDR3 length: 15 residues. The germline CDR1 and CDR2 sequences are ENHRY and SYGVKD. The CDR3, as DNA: TGTGCCATCAGGCTAGCGGGAGGGGGGGTCAATGAGCAGTTCTTC. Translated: CAIRLAGGGVNEQFF.

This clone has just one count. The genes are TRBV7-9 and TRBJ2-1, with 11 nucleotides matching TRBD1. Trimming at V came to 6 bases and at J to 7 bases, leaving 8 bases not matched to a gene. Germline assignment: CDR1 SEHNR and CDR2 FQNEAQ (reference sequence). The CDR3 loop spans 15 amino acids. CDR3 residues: CASSLGQGARNEQFF. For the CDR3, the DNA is TGTGCCAGCAGTCTTGGACAGGGGGCGCGTAATGAGCAGTTCTTC.

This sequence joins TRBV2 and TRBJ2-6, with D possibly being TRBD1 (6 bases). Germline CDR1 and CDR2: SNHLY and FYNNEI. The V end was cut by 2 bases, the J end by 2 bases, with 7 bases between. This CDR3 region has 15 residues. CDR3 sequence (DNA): TGTGCCAGCAGTGAACAGGGGACTGGGGCCAACGTCCTGACTTTC. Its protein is CASSEQGTGANVLTF.

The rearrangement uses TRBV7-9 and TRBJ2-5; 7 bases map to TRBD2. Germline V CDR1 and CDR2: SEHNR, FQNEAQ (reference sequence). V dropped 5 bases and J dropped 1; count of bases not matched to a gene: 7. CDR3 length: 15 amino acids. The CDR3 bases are TGTGCCAGCAGCCCCCCTTCTAGCGGCCAAGAGACCCAGTACTTC. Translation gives CASSPPSSGQETQYF. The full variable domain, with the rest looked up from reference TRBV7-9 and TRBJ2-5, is DTGVSQNPRHKITKRGQNVTFRCDPISEHNRLYWYRQTLGQGPEFLTYFQNEAQLEKSRLLSDRFSAERPKGSFSTLEIQRTEQGDSAMYLCASSPPSSGQETQYFGPGTRLLVL.

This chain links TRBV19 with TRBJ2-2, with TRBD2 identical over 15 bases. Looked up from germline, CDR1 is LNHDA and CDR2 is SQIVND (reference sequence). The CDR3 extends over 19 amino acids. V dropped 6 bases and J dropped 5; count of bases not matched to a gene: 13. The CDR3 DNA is TGTGCCAGTAGGCCGGCATCGGGACTAGCGGGAGGAAGGACCGGGGAGCTGTTTTTT. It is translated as CASRPASGLAGGRTGELFF.

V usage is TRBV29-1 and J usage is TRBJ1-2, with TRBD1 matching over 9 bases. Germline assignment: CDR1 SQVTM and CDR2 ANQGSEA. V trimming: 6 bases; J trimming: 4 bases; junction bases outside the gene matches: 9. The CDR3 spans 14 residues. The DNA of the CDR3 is TGCAGCGTGAGCCACAGGGGGCCAGGCTATGGCTACACCTTC. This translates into CSVSHRGPGYGYTF.

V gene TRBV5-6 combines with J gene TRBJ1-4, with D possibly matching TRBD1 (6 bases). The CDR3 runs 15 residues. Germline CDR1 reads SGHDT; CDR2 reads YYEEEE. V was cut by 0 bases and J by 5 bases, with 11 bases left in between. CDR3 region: CASSLVWGRNEKLFF. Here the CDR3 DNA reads TGTGCCAGCAGCTTGGTTTGGGGGCGGAATGAAAAACTGTTTTTT.